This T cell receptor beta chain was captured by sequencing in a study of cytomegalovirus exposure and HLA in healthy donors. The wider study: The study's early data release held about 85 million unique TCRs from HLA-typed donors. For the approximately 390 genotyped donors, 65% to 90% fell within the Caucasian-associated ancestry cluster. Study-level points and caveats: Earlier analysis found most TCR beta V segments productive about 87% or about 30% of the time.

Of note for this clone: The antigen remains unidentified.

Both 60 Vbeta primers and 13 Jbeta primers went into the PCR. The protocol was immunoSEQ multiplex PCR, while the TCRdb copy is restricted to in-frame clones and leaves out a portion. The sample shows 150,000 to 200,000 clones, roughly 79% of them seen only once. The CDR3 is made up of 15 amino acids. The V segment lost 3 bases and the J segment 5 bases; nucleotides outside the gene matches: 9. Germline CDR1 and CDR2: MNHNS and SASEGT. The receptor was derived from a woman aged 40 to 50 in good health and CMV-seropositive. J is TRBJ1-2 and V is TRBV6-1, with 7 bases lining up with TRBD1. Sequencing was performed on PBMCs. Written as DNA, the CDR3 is TGTGCCAGCAGTGACTCGCTCCGGGACAGATATGGCTACACCTTC. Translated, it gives CASSDSLRDRYGYTF.